Presented here are 29 T cell receptor beta chains from one specimen sequenced in a study of cytomegalovirus exposure and HLA in healthy donors. The PCR was carried out with 60 Vbeta primers and 13 Jbeta primers. The protocol was immunoSEQ multiplex PCR, while the TCRdb copy is restricted to in-frame clones and leaves out a portion. Altogether a few hundred thousand clones are present, 92% being singletons, with the ten largest covering 1.7%. Sequencing was performed on PBMCs. The receptors derive from a girl aged 2-9 years in good health and CMV-seronegative.

This chain connects TRBV9 to TRBJ2-7; tentative D call: TRBD2 (6 bases). CDR3 length equals 13 residues. V lost 5 bases, J lost 0 bases, and 9 bases lay in between. CDR1 is SGDLS and CDR2 is YYNGEE in the germline V gene. CDR3 sequence: CASSIGSSYEQYF. In DNA, the CDR3 is TGTGCCAGCAGTATCGGGAGCTCCTACGAGCAGTACTTC.

The rearrangement joins TRBV18 to TRBJ2-5; perhaps TRBD2 as D (5 bases). The V end was cut by 1 base, the J end by 3 bases, with 12 bases between. This CDR3 spans 15 amino acids. Germline loops: CDR1 KGHSH, CDR2 LQKENI. The CDR3 sequence is CASSPLPLGEETQYF. In DNA form, the CDR3 reads TGTGCCAGCTCACCACTACCACTAGGAGAAGAGACCCAGTACTTC.

J is TRBJ1-2 and V is TRBV9, with 10 bases that match TRBD1. The CDR3 loop spans 13 amino acids. J lost 9 bases, V lost 3 bases, and 5 bases had no gene match. Germline CDR1 SGDLS, CDR2 YYNGEE. CDR3: CASSGGQGQSYTF. The CDR3 region has the DNA TGTGCCAGCAGCGGGGGACAGGGGCAAAGCTACACCTTC. The full variable domain, in which reference TRBV9 and TRBJ1-2 provide the parts outside the CDR3, is DSGVTQTPKHLITATGQRVTLRCSPRSGDLSVYWYQQSLDQGLQFLIQYYNGEERAKGNILERFSAQQFPDLHSELNLSSLELGDSALYFCASSGGQGQSYTFGSGTRLTVV.

V gene TRBV5-1 combines with J gene TRBJ1-2; unclear D gene. CDR1 and CDR2 (germline): SGHRS, YFSETQ. With 0 bases removed from V and 4 bases from J, the gap between germline ends came to 10 bases. There are 14 residues in the CDR3. Here the CDR3 reads CASSLDAGRYGYTF. The CDR3 nucleotides read TGCGCCAGCAGCTTGGACGCAGGCCGCTATGGCTACACCTTC.

In this sample, this clone turned up once. The gene calls are TRBV5-3 and TRBJ1-2; TRBD1 matches at 10 bases. TRBV5-3 is labeled an ORF, and its function is uncertain. V lost 4 bases, J lost 10 bases, and 16 bases stayed unmatched. The CDR3 loop spans 16 amino acids. CDR3 coding DNA: TGTGCCAGAAGCCTACCGTGGGACAGGGGAAATTGGACCTACACCTTC. Its translation is CARSLPWDRGNWTYTF.

The rearrangement joins TRBV15 to TRBJ2-7; D not resolved. CDR3 length equals 11 residues. Germline CDR1 is LNHNV and CDR2 is YYDKDF (reference sequence). With 5 bases removed from V and 5 bases from J, the gap between germline ends came to 7 bases. The CDR3 nucleotides read TGTGCCACCAGCGAGGAGCACGAGCAGTACTTC. Translating it yields CATSEEHEQYF.

The chain couples TRBV19 to TRBJ2-1; the match to TRBD2 covers 14 bases. V shed 6 bases and J 9 bases; nucleotides not matched to a gene: 10. In germline, CDR1 is LNHDA, CDR2 SQIVND (reference sequence). CDR3 length equals 16 residues. CDR3 DNA sequence: TGTGCCAGTAGGACCGGGACTAGCGGGAGAGTGAGTGAGCAGTTCTTC. Amino acids: CASRTGTSGRVSEQFF. The variable domain in full, with the rest retrieved from reference TRBV19 and TRBJ2-1, is DGGITQSPKYLFRKEGQNVTLSCEQNLNHDAMYWYRQDPGQGLRLIYYSQIVNDFQKGDIAEGYSVSREKKESFPLTVTSAQKNPTAFYLCASRTGTSGRVSEQFFGPGTRLTVL.

The chain is built from TRBV6-5 and TRBJ1-2; 7 bases match TRBD1. Trimming at V came to 2 bases and at J to 0 bases, leaving 3 bases not matched to a gene. Germline CDR1 MNHEY, CDR2 SVGAGI. The CDR3 is 15 amino acids. CDR3 amino acids: CASSYLGTANYGYTF. The CDR3 nucleotides read TGTGCCAGCAGTTACCTCGGGACAGCTAACTATGGCTACACCTTC.

The gene calls are TRBV29-1 and TRBJ2-7, with D hard to call. The V gene lost 1 base and the J gene lost 1 base, with 11 bases spanning the gap. CDR1 and CDR2 from the germline V gene are SQVTM and ANQGSEA. The CDR3 has 14 residues. The CDR3 loop reads CSVEGVEQSYEQYF. CDR3 DNA: TGCAGCGTTGAAGGGGTTGAACAGTCCTACGAGCAGTACTTC.

The V call is TRBV6-1, the J call TRBJ1-4; D perhaps matches TRBD1 (6 bases). Trimming removed 7 bases from V and 4 bases from J, with 13 bases in between. Germline assignment: CDR1 MNHNS and CDR2 SASEGT. The CDR3 covers 14 residues. The CDR3 reads CASNSDRLNEKLFF. The CDR3 DNA reads as TGTGCCAGCAACTCGGACAGACTTAATGAAAAACTGTTTTTT.

The rearrangement links TRBV11-1 to TRBJ1-1; D may be TRBD1 (6 bases). Deletions cut 1 base from V and 12 bases from J, with 15 bases between. This CDR3 region has 13 residues. Germline V gene data show CDR1 as SGHAT and CDR2 as FQDESV (reference sequence). The CDR3 DNA reads TGTGCCAGCAGCTTAGTAGACGGACAGCTAACTTTCTTT. This translates into CASSLVDGQLTFF.

The J gene is TRBJ2-7, the V gene TRBV15; 13 bases align to TRBD2. CDR3 length: 16 amino acids. With V trimmed by 4 bases and J by 7 bases, 10 bases remained unmatched. CDR1 is LNHNV and CDR2 is YYDKDF in the germline V gene (reference sequence). CDR3 nucleotide sequence: TGTGCCACCAGCATATCAGGGGGACTAGCGGGAAATGAGCAGTACTTC. Protein sequence: CATSISGGLAGNEQYF.

The chain uses TRBV7-9 and TRBJ2-7, with D possibly TRBD2 on 5 matching bases. The CDR3 is made up of 12 amino acids. V was shortened by 0 bases and J by 5 bases, with 5 bases between the two germline ends. CDR1 and CDR2 from the germline V gene are SEHNR and FQNEAQ (reference sequence). The CDR3: CASSLARDEQYF. For the CDR3, the DNA is TGTGCCAGCAGCTTAGCGCGGGACGAGCAGTACTTC.

The V gene is TRBV11-2, the J gene TRBJ1-6; D uncertain. Looked up from germline, CDR1 is SGHAT and CDR2 is FQNNGV. With 0 bases removed from V and 4 bases from J, the gap between germline ends came to 10 bases. There are 16 residues in the CDR3. The CDR3 bases are TGTGCCAGCAGCTTAGATCCACGGGAATATAATTCACCCCTCCACTTT. Its translation is CASSLDPREYNSPLHF.

The table lists this clone with a count of one. The J gene is TRBJ2-7, the V gene TRBV13; a possible D gene is TRBD2 (5 bases). The CDR3 has 14 amino acids. Germline-derived CDR1 and CDR2 are PRHDT and FYEKMQ (reference sequence). V lost 2 bases to trimming and J lost 3 bases, with 11 bases between them. The CDR3 DNA is TGTGCCAGCAGCTTAACCCGAGGGCACTACGAGCAGTACTTC. Protein: CASSLTRGHYEQYF.

V gene TRBV9 combines with J gene TRBJ1-5; 7 nucleotides agree with TRBD1. The V gene's germline CDR1 is SGDLS and CDR2 YYNGEE. Losses at the gene ends were 4 bases for V and 7 bases for J; bases not matched to a gene: 8. The CDR3 contains 14 residues. For the CDR3, the DNA is TGTGCCAGCAGCCCCCTAGCAGGGGGACAGCCCCAGCATTTT. Residues: CASSPLAGGQPQHF.

The chain joins TRBV15 to TRBJ2-3; 14 bases are shared with TRBD2. Germline V lookup: CDR1 LNHNV, CDR2 YYDKDF (reference sequence). The CDR3 runs 15 residues. Losses at the gene ends were 5 bases for V and 4 bases for J; bases not matched to a gene: 2. Here the CDR3 DNA reads TGTGCCACCAGCCGACTAGCGGGAGGGTCAGATACGCAGTATTTT. Residues: CATSRLAGGSDTQYF.

As to this clone: The identical CDR3 is also encoded by other nucleotide sequences in the sample. The rearrangement uses TRBV30 and TRBJ1-1; 7 bases line up with TRBD1. The germline CDR1 and CDR2 sequences are GTSNPN and SVGIG (reference sequence). After removal of 1 base from V and 1 base from J, the junction contained 3 bases not matched to a gene. This CDR3 is 14 amino acids long. The CDR3 nucleotides are TGTGCCTGGAGTGGAGACAGGGAGAACACTGAAGCTTTCTTT. Its protein is CAWSGDRENTEAFF.

The chain employs TRBV28 and TRBJ1-3; 8 bases map to TRBD1. Germline V CDR1 and CDR2: MDHEN, SYDVKM. V gave up 7 bases and J gave up 2 bases; unmatched junction bases: 7. The CDR3 consists of 15 residues. CDR3 nucleotides: TGTGCCAGCACCACAGGGGGGGGTACTGGAAACACCATATATTTT. This gives the protein CASTTGGGTGNTIYF.

The chain joins TRBV20-1 to TRBJ2-4, with D perhaps matching TRBD2 (5 bases). Germline CDR1 is DFQATT and CDR2 is SNEGSKA (reference sequence). The CDR3 is made up of 11 amino acids. Trimming cost V 8 bases and J 15 bases, with 20 bases left between them. DNA of the CDR3: TGCAGTAACGACCAACTAGGAGCTCGGTACTTC. This translates into CSNDQLGARYF.

This rearrangement joins TRBV29-1 to TRBJ1-1; D ambiguous. Trimming removed 7 bases from V and 1 base from J, with 7 bases in between. Germline assignment: CDR1 SQVTM and CDR2 ANQGSEA. There are 11 residues in the CDR3. This chain's CDR3 is CSGTENTEAFF. The CDR3 DNA reads TGCAGCGGAACAGAGAACACTGAAGCTTTCTTT.

V gene TRBV7-2 combines with J gene TRBJ2-5, with D perhaps matching TRBD2 (9 bases). The CDR3 totals 16 residues. Deletions cut 4 bases from V and 5 bases from J, with 20 bases between. CDR1 and CDR2 from the germline V gene are SGHTA and FQGNSA. In DNA form, the CDR3 reads TGTGCCAGCAGCTCAGGGGGCGGGAGGGCCTTGGAGACCCAGTACTTC. Its translation is CASSSGGGRALETQYF.

The rearrangement uses TRBV19 and TRBJ2-1; D might be TRBD2 (6 bases). V gave up 3 bases and J gave up 4 bases, with 16 bases separating them. Per germline, CDR1 LNHDA and CDR2 SQIVND (reference sequence). This CDR3 is 16 amino acids long. For the CDR3, the DNA is TGTGCCAGTAGTATGGGTTGGGGGACTCATTACAATGAGCAGTTCTTC. It specifies CASSMGWGTHYNEQFF.

The rearrangement links TRBV11-2 to TRBJ2-7, with TRBD1 matching over 7 bases. V trimming: 1 base; J trimming: 3 bases; junction bases outside the gene matches: 3. Germline CDR1 and CDR2: SGHAT and FQNNGV. The CDR3 totals 14 residues. CDR3 region: CASSLGTGLYEQYF. The CDR3 coding sequence is TGTGCCAGCAGCTTAGGGACAGGCCTCTACGAGCAGTACTTC.

The chain uses TRBV10-2 and TRBJ2-1; 11 positions match TRBD2. CDR3 size: 15 residues. Germline lookup yields CDR1 WSHSY and CDR2 SAAADI. The V and J ends lost 4 bases and 4 bases, in that order; junction bases with no gene match: 3. The CDR3 reads CASSALAGAYNEQFF. The CDR3 DNA sequence: TGCGCCAGCAGTGCACTAGCGGGAGCTTACAATGAGCAGTTCTTC.

This clone was observed a single time. This rearrangement joins TRBV2 to TRBJ2-7; 7 nucleotides align to TRBD1. The CDR3 is 14 residues long. In germline, CDR1 is SNHLY, CDR2 FYNNEI. The junction had 5 bases not matched to a gene; V was cut back by 6 bases and J by 0 bases. The chain's CDR3 is CASSLRDSSYEQYF. The CDR3 region has the DNA TGTGCCAGCAGCCTCCGGGACAGCTCCTACGAGCAGTACTTC.

This chain joins TRBV4-1 and TRBJ2-1; no definite D call. Trimming removed 4 bases from V and 2 bases from J, with 18 bases in between. This CDR3 region has 17 residues. Per the germline V gene, CDR1 is MGHRA and CDR2 is YSYEKL. The CDR3 DNA sequence: TGCGCCAGCAGCCTGACCCCCTTTGCGGAGACCTACAATGAGCAGTTCTTC. Amino acids: CASSLTPFAETYNEQFF.

This sequence joins TRBV7-2 and TRBJ2-7; D perhaps matches TRBD1 (7 bases). V lost 3 bases to trimming and J lost 0 bases, with 9 bases between them. CDR3 length equals 14 residues. In germline, CDR1 is SGHTA, CDR2 FQGNSA. CDR3 region: CASSLRDSSYEQYF. The CDR3 DNA is TGTGCCAGCAGCTTGCGGGACAGCTCCTACGAGCAGTACTTC.

The J gene is TRBJ2-1, the V gene TRBV30, with D tentatively TRBD1 (5 bases). Germline V CDR1 and CDR2: GTSNPN, SVGIG (reference sequence). V was clipped by 1 base and J by 5 bases, with 9 bases between them. This CDR3 contains 13 residues. CDR3 amino acids: CAWSANRHNEQFF. The CDR3 DNA reads as TGTGCCTGGAGTGCTAACAGGCACAATGAGCAGTTCTTC.